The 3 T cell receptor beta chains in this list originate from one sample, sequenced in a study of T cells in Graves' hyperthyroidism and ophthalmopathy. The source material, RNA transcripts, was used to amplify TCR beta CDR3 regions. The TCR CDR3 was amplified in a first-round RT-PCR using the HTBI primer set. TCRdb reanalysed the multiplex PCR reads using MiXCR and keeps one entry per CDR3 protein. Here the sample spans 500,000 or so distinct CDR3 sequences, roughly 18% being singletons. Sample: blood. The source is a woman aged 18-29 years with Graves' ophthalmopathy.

CDR3 nucleotide sequence: TGTGCCAGCAGTTCCACTACCTCGTACCAAGAGACCCAGTACTTC. Its translation: CASSSTTSYQETQYF. The rearrangement uses TRBV12-3 or TRBV12-4 and TRBJ2-5; no clear D. With 4 bases removed from V and 0 bases from J, the gap between germline ends came to 12 bases. The CDR3 covers 15 residues.

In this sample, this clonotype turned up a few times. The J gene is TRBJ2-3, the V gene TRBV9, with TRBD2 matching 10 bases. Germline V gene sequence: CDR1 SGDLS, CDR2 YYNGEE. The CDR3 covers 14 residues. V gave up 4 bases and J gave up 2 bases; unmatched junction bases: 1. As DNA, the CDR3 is TGTGCCAGCAGCACTAGCGGGGTCACAGATACGCAGTATTTT. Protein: CASSTSGVTDTQYF.

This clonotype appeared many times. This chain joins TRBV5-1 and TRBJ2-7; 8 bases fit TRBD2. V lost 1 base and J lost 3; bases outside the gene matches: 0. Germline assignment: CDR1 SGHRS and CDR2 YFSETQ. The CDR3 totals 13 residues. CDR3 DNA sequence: TGCGCCAGCAGCTTGACTAGCGGCTACGAGCAGTACTTC. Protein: CASSLTSGYEQYF.